The source of this T cell receptor (beta chain) is a study of OX40 agonist ivuxolimab in advanced cancers. Study background: Each dose-escalation patient presented with hepatocellular carcinoma, melanoma, renal cell or head and neck cancer.

Points from the study as a whole: Expanded clones were, on average, more numerous among CD8+ T cells than CD4+. The work left the antigen specificity of expanded peripheral T cells undetermined.

CDR1 SGHTA and CDR2 FQGTGA come from the germline V gene. The CDR3 totals 16 residues. Trimming cost V 2 bases and J 5 bases; bases outside gene matches: 7. Profiling relied on immunoSEQ multiplex PCR, and the TCRdb table lists in-frame clones only, not all of them. Found here are 45,000 to 65,000 clones, 70% to 85% of them singletons; the top ten hold around 3.6%. Concerning this clone: Its antigen is unknown.

The clonotype originates from an adult with an advanced solid tumor such as melanoma, head and neck, liver or kidney cancer. The genes are TRBV7-3 and TRBJ2-1; TRBD2 aligns across 9 bases. Material: CD4+ or CD8+ T cells sorted from blood, obtained in a trial of the OX40 agonist ivuxolimab. The CDR3 DNA is TGTGCCAGCAGCTTATCGGGCGGGAGGGCCGACAATGAGCAGTTCTTC. It encodes CASSLSGGRADNEQFF.